This TCR beta chain is from a study of blood T cell repertoires in COVID-19. In its sample, this clone was seen once. Measured with immunoSEQ multiplex PCR; TCRdb has only the in-frame clones, and not every one. Seen here are a few hundred thousand clones, 85% to 90% observed once, and the top ten hold approximately 5.1%. The trim removed 1 base at V and 4 bases at J, leaving 5 bases unmatched. CDR3 length: 16 residues. Germline assignment: CDR1 SGHVS and CDR2 FQNEAQ. The clonotype was recovered from a woman aged 60-70 years with COVID-19, enrolled during active disease. The rearrangement links TRBV7-8 to TRBJ1-3, with 9 bases aligning to TRBD1. The sequencing input was peripheral blood. CDR3 in amino acids: CASSLGQGVGGNTIYF. DNA for the CDR3: TGTGCCAGCAGCTTAGGACAGGGGGTAGGAGGAAACACCATATATTTT.